This is a list of T cell receptor beta chains from one sample in a study of molecular identifiers for immune sequencing clone quantification. TCRdb fed the PCR reads into MiXCR, producing one record per CDR3 protein. Counted here are just under 650,000 distinct CDR3 sequences, 15% to 20% occurring once; the ten biggest clones make up 0.85%. The sequencing input was naive CD8+ T cells from blood, with Jurkat cell RNA spiked in. These receptors all come from a human donor in good health. Some libraries in this study had Jurkat cell RNA spiked in. Both conserved end residues are part of each CDR3. A D gene is named only where the DNA matches it firmly.

TRBJ2-5 NA TRBV4-1 17 CASSRSTGPNRQETQYF
TRBJ1-2 NA TRBV29-1 14 CSVEDFRVAYGYTF
TRBJ1-2 NA TRBV4-1 15 CASSQDKASNYGYTF
TRBJ2-1 TRBD1 TRBV2 15 CASSEQGAPYNEQFF
TRBJ1-5 NA TRBV2 12 CASRVKNQPQHF
TRBJ2-7 NA TRBV5-5 14 CASSYTGLTYEQYF
TRBJ2-3 NA TRBV14 15 CAGSRASAAIGTQYF
TRBJ2-7 TRBD2 TRBV4-1 16 CASSQVIAGGVSEQYF
TRBJ1-4 TRBD1 TRBV7-9 14 CASSSDREREKLFF
TRBJ2-1 TRBD2 TRBV6-2/TRBV6-3 19 CASSSNPQETSGRYYEQFF
TRBJ2-2 TRBD1 TRBV10-3 16 CAISDPDRGSTGELFF
TRBJ2-3 TRBD2 TRBV5-6 17 CASSLAASGGAQDTQYF
TRBJ2-7 NA TRBV12-3/TRBV12-4 14 CASSFGSAAYEQYF
TRBJ1-6 NA TRBV12-3/TRBV12-4 15 CASSFSAGNNSPLHF
TRBJ2-2 NA TRBV5-1 16 CASTVGGYSNTGELFF
TRBJ1-4 NA TRBV4-2 13 CASSQELNEKLFF
TRBJ2-3 TRBD2 TRBV29-1 14 CSLAGNGGTDTQYF
TRBJ1-1 NA TRBV19 14 CASRSFQPNTEAFF
TRBJ2-1 NA TRBV18 14 CASSDPGSYNEQFF
TRBJ2-3 TRBD1 TRBV24-1 13 CATSEDRSDTQYF
TRBJ2-1 TRBD2 TRBV29-1 17 CSVGPGTSGVEDNEQFF
TRBJ2-7 TRBD1 TRBV5-6 17 CASSTSGTAHYHYEQYF
TRBJ2-7 NA TRBV6-5 15 CASSYRGTRGYEQYF
TRBJ2-5 TRBD1 TRBV5-1 16 CASSPSGGVFGETQYF
TRBJ2-1 TRBD2 TRBV12-3/TRBV12-4 15 CASSFPSGSYNEQFF
TRBJ1-1 NA TRBV11-1 13 CASSLVVGVEAFF
TRBJ2-1 TRBD2 TRBV7-3 15 CASSFGLANNNEQFF
TRBJ2-2 TRBD2 TRBV19 18 CASSTGLAGGWYTGELFF
TRBJ2-7 TRBD2 TRBV20-1 15 CSARDSGTSVYEQYF
TRBJ1-4 NA TRBV2 13 CASTQLGGEKLFF
TRBJ2-7 NA TRBV19 15 CASSIATRSPYEQYF
TRBJ1-2 NA TRBV6-5 14 CASSYSWPFYGYTF
TRBJ2-2 TRBD2 TRBV29-1 15 CSVELADKNTGELFF
TRBJ1-5 TRBD1 TRBV19 14 CASTYGTGGQPQHF
TRBJ2-1 TRBD1 TRBV14 11 CASSRGQAKFF
TRBJ1-1 NA TRBV5-4 14 CASSLRGGGTEAFF
TRBJ2-7 NA TRBV3-1 12 CASSLRSTEQYF
TRBJ1-2 NA TRBV12-3/TRBV12-4 16 CASSLTRIDTNYGYTF
TRBJ2-2 TRBD1 TRBV9 16 CASSGTGTANTGELFF
TRBJ2-5 NA TRBV28 11 CASKLQETQYF
TRBJ2-7 TRBD2 TRBV27 12 CANQPGGWEQYF
TRBJ2-3 TRBD1 TRBV12-3/TRBV12-4 15 CASSLGTGVSDTQYF
TRBJ1-1 NA TRBV4-3 15 CASSQGRQGNTEAFF
TRBJ2-5 NA TRBV12-3/TRBV12-4 12 CASSTGFGTQYF
TRBJ2-5 NA TRBV5-8 16 CASSSGQTNTQETQYF
TRBJ2-3 TRBD1 TRBV27 14 CASSLSRGLDTQYF
TRBJ2-7 TRBD2 TRBV20-1 15 CSARDMAGESYEQYF
TRBJ1-1 NA TRBV11-2 11 CASRGVTEAFF
TRBJ1-1 TRBD1 TRBV27 14 CASSLVQGYTEAFF
TRBJ1-1 TRBD1 TRBV29-1 19 CSVEKLKRQGIRTNTEAFF
TRBJ2-7 NA TRBV5-5 14 CASSLWGTAGEQYF
TRBJ2-2 TRBD1 TRBV7-9 19 CASSPPAIWDRGGTGELFF
TRBJ2-7 TRBD2 TRBV10-1 17 CASSPPAGTSGTYEQCF
TRBJ2-5 TRBD2 TRBV2 14 CASSHGLDQETQYF
TRBJ1-2 TRBD1 TRBV14 15 CASSLFRDSNYGYTF
TRBJ1-6 NA TRBV19 15 CASSIGTYGNSPLHF
TRBJ2-7 NA TRBV13 14 CASSLEARYDEQYF
TRBJ1-1 NA TRBV4-3 15 CASSQGGGGVTEAFF
TRBJ2-2 NA TRBV18 15 CASSPPRGDTGELFF
TRBJ2-7 TRBD1 TRBV7-9 16 CASSPSGQGAIYEQYF